This TCR beta chain emerged from a study of control samples from healthy donors and cancer patients. V was shortened by 5 bases and J by 4 bases, with 14 bases between the two germline ends. The germline V gene has CDR1 MDHEN and CDR2 SYDVKM. The CDR3 length is 14 residues. This clone showed up just a few times. Here immunoSEQ multiplex PCR was the method, and the copy in TCRdb shows in-frame clones only, minus some. Of tens of thousands of clones listed, 85% to 95% are singletons. This receptor was taken from a man in his thirties or forties in good health. The sequenced sample was blood. This chain connects TRBV28 to TRBJ1-1, with D perhaps TRBD1 (5 bases). The CDR3 protein is CASSKMGGGTEAFF. The CDR3 nucleotides read TGTGCCAGCAGTAAAATGGGGGGGGGCACTGAAGCTTTCTTT.